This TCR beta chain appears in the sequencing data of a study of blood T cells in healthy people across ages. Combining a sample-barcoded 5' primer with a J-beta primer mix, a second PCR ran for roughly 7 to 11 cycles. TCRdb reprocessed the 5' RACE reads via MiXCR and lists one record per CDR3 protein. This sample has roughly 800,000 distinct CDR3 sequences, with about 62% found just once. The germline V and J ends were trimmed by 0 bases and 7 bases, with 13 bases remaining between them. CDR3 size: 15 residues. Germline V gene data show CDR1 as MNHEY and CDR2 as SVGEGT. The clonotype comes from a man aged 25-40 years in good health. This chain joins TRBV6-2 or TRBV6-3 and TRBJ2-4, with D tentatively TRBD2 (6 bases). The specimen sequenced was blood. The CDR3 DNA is TGTGCCAGCAGTTACTCGTCAGGGAGGTACAACATTCAGTACTTC. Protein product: CASSYSSGRYNIQYF.